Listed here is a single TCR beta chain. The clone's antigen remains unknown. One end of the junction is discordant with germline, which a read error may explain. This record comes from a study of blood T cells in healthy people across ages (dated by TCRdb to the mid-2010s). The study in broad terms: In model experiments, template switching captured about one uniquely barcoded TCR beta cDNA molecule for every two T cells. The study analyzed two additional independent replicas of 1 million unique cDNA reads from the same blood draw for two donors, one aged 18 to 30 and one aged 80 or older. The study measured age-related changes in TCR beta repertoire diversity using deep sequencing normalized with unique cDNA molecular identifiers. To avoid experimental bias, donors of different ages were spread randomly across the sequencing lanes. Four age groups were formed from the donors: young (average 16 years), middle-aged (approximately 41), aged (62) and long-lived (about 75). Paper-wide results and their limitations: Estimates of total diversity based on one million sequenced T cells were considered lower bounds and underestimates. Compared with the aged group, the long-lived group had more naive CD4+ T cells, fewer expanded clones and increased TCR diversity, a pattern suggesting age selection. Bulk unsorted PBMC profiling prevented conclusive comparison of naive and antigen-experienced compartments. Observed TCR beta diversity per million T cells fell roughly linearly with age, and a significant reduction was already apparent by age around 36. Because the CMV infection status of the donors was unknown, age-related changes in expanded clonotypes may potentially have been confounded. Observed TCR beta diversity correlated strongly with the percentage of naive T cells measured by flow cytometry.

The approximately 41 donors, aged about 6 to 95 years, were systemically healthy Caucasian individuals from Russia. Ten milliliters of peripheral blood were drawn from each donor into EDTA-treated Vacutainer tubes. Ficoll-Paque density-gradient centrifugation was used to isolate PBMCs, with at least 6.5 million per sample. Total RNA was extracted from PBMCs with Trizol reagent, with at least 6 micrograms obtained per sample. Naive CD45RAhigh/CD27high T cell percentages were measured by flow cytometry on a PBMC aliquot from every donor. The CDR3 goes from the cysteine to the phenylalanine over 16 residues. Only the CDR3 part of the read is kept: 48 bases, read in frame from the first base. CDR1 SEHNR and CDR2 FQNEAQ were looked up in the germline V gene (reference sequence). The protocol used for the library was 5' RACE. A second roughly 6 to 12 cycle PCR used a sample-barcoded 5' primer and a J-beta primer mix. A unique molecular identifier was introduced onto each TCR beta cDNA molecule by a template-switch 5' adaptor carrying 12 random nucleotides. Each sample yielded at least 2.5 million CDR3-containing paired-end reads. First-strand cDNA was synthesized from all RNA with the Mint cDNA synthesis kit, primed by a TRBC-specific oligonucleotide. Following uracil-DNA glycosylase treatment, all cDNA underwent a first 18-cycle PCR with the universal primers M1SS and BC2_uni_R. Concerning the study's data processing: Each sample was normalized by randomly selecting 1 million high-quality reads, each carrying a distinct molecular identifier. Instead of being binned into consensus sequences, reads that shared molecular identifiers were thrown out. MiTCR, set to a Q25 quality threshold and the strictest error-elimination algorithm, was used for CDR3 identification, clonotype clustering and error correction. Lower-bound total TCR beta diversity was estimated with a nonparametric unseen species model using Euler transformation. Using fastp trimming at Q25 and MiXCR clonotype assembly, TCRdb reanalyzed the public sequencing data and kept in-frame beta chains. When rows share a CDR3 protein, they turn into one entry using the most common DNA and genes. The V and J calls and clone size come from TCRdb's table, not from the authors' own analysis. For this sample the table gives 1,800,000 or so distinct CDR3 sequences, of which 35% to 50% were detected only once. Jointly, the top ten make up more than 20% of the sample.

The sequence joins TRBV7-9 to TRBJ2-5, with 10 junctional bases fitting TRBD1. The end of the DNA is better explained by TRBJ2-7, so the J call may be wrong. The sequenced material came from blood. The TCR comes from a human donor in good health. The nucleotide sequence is TGTGCCGGCAGCTCATCCGGACAGGGGGAATACTACGAGCAGTACTTC. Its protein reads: CAGSSSGQGEYYEQYF.